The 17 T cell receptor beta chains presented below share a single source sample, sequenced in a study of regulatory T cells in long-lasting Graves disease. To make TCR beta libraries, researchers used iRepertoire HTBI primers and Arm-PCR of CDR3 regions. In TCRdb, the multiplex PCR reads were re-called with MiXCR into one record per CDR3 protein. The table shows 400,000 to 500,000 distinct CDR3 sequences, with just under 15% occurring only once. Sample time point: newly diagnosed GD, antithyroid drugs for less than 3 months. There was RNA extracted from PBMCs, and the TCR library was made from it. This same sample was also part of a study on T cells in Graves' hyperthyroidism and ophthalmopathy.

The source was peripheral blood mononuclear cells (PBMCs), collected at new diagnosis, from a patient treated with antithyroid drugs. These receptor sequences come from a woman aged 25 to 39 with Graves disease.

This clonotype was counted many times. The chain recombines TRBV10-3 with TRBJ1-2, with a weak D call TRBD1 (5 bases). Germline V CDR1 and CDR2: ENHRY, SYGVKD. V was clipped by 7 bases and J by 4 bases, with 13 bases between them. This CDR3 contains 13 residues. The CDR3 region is CAITGREFYGYTF. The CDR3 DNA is TGTGCCATCACCGGCAGGGAGTTCTATGGCTACACCTTC.

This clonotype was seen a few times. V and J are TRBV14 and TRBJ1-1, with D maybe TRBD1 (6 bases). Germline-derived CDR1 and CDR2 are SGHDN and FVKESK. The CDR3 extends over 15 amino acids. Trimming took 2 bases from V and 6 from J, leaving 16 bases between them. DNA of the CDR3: TGTGCCAGCAGCCAAACGGGGGCTAGGTCCCCTGAAGCTTTCTTT. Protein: CASSQTGARSPEAFF. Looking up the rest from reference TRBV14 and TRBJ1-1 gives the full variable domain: EAGVTQFPSHSVIEKGQTVTLRCDPISGHDNLYWYRRVMGKEIKFLLHFVKESKQDESGMPNNRFLAERTGGTYSTLKVQPAELEDSGVYFCASSQTGARSPEAFFGQGTRLTVV.

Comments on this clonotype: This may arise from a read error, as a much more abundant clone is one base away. DNA for the CDR3: TGTGCCAGCAGCCAAGATCCCGACTGGGGCGGGGAGACCCAGCACTTC. Protein: CASSQDPDWGGETQHF. The genes are TRBV3-1 and TRBJ2-5; tentative D call: TRBD2 (6 bases). Germline CDR1 reads LGHDT; CDR2 reads YNNKEL (reference sequence). The CDR3 loop spans 16 amino acids.

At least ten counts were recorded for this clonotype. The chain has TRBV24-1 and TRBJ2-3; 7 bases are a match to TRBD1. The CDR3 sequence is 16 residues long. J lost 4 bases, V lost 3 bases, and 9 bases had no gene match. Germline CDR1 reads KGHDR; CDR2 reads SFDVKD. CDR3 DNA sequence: TGTGCCACCAGTGATGACCTGACAGGGTTCGCAGATACGCAGTATTTT. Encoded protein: CATSDDLTGFADTQYF.

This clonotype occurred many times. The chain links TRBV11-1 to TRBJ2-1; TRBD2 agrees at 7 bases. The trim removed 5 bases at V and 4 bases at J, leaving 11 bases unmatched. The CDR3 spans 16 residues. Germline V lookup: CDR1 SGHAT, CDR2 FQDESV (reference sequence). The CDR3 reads CASSLKALAGYNEQFF. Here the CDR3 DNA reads TGTGCCAGCAGCCTAAAGGCCTTAGCGGGTTACAATGAGCAGTTCTTC.

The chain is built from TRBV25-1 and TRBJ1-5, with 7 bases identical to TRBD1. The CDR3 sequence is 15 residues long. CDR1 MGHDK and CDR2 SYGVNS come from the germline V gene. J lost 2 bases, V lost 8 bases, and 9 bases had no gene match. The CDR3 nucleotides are TGTGCCAGCTCTACAGGGGTTGGGGGCAATCAGCCCCAGCATTTT. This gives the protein CASSTGVGGNQPQHF.

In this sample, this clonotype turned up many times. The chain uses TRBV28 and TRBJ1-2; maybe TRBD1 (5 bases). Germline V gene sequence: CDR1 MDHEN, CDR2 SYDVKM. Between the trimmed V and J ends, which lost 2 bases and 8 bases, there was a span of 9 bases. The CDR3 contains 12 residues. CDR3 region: CASSLGGSGYTF. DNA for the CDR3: TGTGCCAGCAGTTTAGGGGGGAGCGGCTACACCTTC.

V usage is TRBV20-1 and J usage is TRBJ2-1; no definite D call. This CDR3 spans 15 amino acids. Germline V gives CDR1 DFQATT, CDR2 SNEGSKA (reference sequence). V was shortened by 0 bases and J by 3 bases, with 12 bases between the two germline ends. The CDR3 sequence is CSARDRSRNYNEQFF. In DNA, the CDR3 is TGCAGTGCTAGAGATCGCAGTAGAAACTACAATGAGCAGTTCTTC.

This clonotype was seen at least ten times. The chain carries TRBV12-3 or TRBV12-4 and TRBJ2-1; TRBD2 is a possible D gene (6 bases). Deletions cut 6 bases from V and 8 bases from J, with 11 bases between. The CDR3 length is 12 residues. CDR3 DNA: TGTGCCAGCAGGGGGACTGGTGATGAGCAGTTCTTC. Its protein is CASRGTGDEQFF.

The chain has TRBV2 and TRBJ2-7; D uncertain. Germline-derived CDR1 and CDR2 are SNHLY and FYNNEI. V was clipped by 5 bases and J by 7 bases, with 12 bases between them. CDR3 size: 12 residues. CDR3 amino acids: CASSIGRLEQYF. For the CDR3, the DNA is TGTGCCAGCAGTATCGGACGTCTGGAGCAGTACTTC.

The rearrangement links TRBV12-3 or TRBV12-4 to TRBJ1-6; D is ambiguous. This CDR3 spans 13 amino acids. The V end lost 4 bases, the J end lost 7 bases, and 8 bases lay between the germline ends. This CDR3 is CASSSTLNSPLHF. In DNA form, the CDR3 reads TGTGCCAGCAGTTCAACCCTGAATTCACCCCTCCACTTT.

CDR3 amino acids: CAISGDRGSYGYTF. The DNA of the CDR3 is TGTGCCATCAGTGGGGACAGGGGATCCTATGGCTACACCTTC. The chain is built from TRBV10-3 and TRBJ1-2, with 10 bases matching TRBD1. This CDR3 has 14 amino acids. Per the germline V gene, CDR1 is ENHRY and CDR2 is SYGVKD. Trimming cost V 4 bases and J 4 bases; bases outside gene matches: 3.

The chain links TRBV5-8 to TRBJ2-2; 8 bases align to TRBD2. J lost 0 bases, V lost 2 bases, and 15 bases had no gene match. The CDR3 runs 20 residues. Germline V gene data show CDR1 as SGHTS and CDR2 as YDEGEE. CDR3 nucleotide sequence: TGTGCCAGCAGCTTCGCCAGGGGTCGGCTAGCGGGTCCGAACACCGGGGAGCTGTTTTTT. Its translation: CASSFARGRLAGPNTGELFF.

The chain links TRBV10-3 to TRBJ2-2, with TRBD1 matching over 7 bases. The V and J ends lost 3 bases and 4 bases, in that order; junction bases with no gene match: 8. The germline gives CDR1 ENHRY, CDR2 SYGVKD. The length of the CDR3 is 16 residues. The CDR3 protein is CAISDSGTVVTGELFF. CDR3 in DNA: TGTGCCATCAGTGACTCCGGGACAGTGGTCACCGGGGAGCTGTTTTTT.

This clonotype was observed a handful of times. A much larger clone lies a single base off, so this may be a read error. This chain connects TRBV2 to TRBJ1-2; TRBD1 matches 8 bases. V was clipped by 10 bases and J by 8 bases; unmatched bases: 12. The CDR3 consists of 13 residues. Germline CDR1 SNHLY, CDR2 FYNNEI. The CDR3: CATLGRGLFGYTF. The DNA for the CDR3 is TGTGCCACCCTGGGCAGGGGGCTTTTCGGCTACACCTTC.

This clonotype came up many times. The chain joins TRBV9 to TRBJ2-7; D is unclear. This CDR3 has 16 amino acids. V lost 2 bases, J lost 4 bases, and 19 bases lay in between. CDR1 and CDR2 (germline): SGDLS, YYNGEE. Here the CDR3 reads CASSVRSNPFEYEQYF. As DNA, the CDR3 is TGTGCCAGCAGCGTTCGGTCTAACCCTTTTGAATACGAGCAGTACTTC.

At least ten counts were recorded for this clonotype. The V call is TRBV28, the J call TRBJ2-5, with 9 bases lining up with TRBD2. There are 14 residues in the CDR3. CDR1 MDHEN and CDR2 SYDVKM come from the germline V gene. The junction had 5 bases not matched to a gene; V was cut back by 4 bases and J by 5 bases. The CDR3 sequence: CASSSWAGGETQYF. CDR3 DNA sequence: TGTGCCAGCAGTTCTTGGGCGGGGGGGGAGACCCAGTACTTC.